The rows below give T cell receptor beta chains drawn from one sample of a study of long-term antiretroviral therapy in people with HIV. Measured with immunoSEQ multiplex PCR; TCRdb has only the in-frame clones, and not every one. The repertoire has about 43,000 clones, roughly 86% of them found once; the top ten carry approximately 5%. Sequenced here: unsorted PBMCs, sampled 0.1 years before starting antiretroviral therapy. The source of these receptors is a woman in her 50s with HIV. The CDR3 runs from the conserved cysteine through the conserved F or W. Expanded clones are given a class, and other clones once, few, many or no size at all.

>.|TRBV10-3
CAISDSPTRETQYF
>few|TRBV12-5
CASGLGGRDYGYTF
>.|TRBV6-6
CASSSRTSTDTQYF
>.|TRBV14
CASSQGGRAFF
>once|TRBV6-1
CASSDWMGSGNTIYF
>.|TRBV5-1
CASSEREGGGLVEAFF
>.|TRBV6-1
CASRSFEEVGELFF
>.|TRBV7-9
CASRQGASGNTIYF
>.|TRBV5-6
CASSLAASETQYF
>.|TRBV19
CASSIDLSYEQYF
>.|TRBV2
CASTGTGGHNEQFF
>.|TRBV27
CASSPGQAYQPQHF
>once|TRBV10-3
CAISKSSGQSINTEAFF
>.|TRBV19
CASSTGVEGYNSPLHF
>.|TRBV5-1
CASRRGLNNEQFF
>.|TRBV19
CASSVDQGGRLTGELFF
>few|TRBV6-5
CASSYGPQQYF
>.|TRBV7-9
CASSLGGEWRGYEQYF
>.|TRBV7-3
CASSRSRDRGTGELFF
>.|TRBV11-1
CASSRGTSGPNEQFF
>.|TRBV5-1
CASSPGRGGDTEAFF
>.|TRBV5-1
CASSPGGSYNSPLHF
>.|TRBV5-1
CASSAVSSYEQYF
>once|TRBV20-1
CSAPLGTEAFF
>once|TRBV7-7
CASGVETQYF
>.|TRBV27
CASSWASATYEQYF
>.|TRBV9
CASSVVWGNTEAFF
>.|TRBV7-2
CASTTGVGSYEQYF
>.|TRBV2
CASSEWGGSGNTIYF
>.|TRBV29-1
CSVDGGGLNEQFF
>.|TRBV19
CASSNPGLGSSYEQYF
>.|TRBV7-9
CASSLANEKLFF
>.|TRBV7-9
CASSFQGSGNTIYF
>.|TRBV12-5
CASGLVLIPRTGSYGYTF
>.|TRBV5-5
CASSSPGQGASGELFF
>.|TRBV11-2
CASSSGIGETQYF
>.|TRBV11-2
CASSLGTNTEAFF
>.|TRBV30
CAWSGLGPLQETQYF
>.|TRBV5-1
CASKLNGRTGELFF
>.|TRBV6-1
CAGTLRGGNTGELFF
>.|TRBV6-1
CASSPITVQETQYF
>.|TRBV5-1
CASSLGQGAFGETQYF
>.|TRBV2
CASRLGTVDNEQFF